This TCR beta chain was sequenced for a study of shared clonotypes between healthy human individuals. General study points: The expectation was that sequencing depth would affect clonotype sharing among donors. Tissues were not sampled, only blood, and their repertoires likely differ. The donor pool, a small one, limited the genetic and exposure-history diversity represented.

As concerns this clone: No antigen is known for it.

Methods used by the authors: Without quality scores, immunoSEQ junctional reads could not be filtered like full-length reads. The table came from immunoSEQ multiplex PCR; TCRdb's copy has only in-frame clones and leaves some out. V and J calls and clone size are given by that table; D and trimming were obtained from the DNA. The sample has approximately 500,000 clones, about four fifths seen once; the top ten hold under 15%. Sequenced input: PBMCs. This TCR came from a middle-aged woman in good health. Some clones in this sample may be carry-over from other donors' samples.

The CDR3 sequence is CATSRDLRTSSGNTIYF. The CDR3 region has the DNA TGTGCCACCAGCAGAGATCTCAGAACCTCCTCGGGAAACACCATATATTTT. The chain combines TRBV15 with TRBJ1-3; D gene ambiguous. This CDR3 spans 17 amino acids. Germline V gene lookup returns CDR1 LNHNV and CDR2 YYDKDF (reference sequence). The germline V and J ends were trimmed by 0 bases and 4 bases, with 16 bases remaining between them.